This record concerns one T cell receptor (beta chain) sequence. Its antigen is unknown. This record comes from a study of beta chain features in type 1 diabetes. The study's findings and limits: Researchers report that Type 1 diabetes patients had moderately but significantly shorter TCRB CDR3s across all four CD4+ subsets. It was among patients, rather than healthy donors, that naive, central memory and Treg TCRB repertoires appeared more similar. Shorter templates might be favored by PCR, equally in patients and controls. Any HLA type influence on TCRB rearrangement was left unresolved here.

CDR1 and CDR2 (germline): LNHNV, YYDKDF (reference sequence). The CDR3 covers 16 residues. Isolated RNA was reverse transcribed in full, so expressed TCRB transcripts were sequenced. TCRdb keeps only in-frame clones here, not all; method: immunoSEQ multiplex PCR. The sample records roughly 260,000 clones, roughly 10% being singletons. CD45RO/CCR7/CD25/CD127/CD95/CD27 separated CD4+ naive, central memory, regulatory and stem cell-like memory cells by sorting. The specimen was naive CD4+ T cells from blood. The sequence was collected from a man younger than 40 with type 1 diabetes. The J gene is TRBJ2-5, the V gene TRBV15; possible D gene TRBD2, 7 bases. Judging by the DNA end, TRBJ2-7 fits better; the J call may be wrong. CDR3 protein: CATSRDTQGGWYEQYF. CDR3 sequence (DNA): TGTGCCACCAGCAGAGATACACAGGGAGGGTGGTACGAGCAGTACTTC.